These 16 T cell receptor beta chains share one sample of origin, sequenced in a study of spatial heterogeneity in lung cancer. TCRdb passed the 5' RACE reads through MiXCR, listing each CDR3 protein once. The repertoire holds tens of thousands of distinct CDR3 sequences, around 5% seen once, with under 35% in the top ten. Time point of the sample: sample taken at primary tumor resection. Frozen PBMC, nontumor lung or tumor provided whole RNA, which was sequenced unsorted. The sequences come from PBMCs, collected at surgery. Receptors originate from a female donor with early-stage non-small cell lung cancer.

This chain links TRBV27 with TRBJ1-4, with 7 bases aligning to TRBD1. The germline V gene encodes CDR1 MNHEY and CDR2 SMNVEV (reference sequence). This CDR3 has 15 residues. After removal of 4 bases from V and 8 bases from J, the junction contained 10 bases not matched to a gene. CDR3 DNA sequence: TGTGCCAGCAGTTCGATCCAGGGGGTGTGGGAAAAACTGTTTTTT. Translated, it gives CASSSIQGVWEKLFF.

This clonotype appeared a few times. The rearrangement uses TRBV4-3 and TRBJ2-3; 10 nucleotides line up with TRBD2. This CDR3 region has 17 residues. The V gene's germline CDR1 is LGHNA and CDR2 YSLEER. V lost 2 bases to trimming and J lost 1 base; unmatched junction nucleotides: 6. This CDR3 reads CASSQPTGTSGTDTQYF. The CDR3, as DNA: TGCGCCAGCAGCCAACCGACCGGGACTAGCGGCACAGATACGCAGTATTTT.

This chain joins TRBV11-2 and TRBJ2-1, with 11 bases identical to TRBD2. Per germline, CDR1 SGHAT and CDR2 FQNNGV. The CDR3 runs to 20 residues. Losses at the gene ends were 4 bases for V and 5 bases for J; bases not matched to a gene: 19. CDR3 loop: CASSYFPAPGTSGADNEQFF. In nucleotides, the CDR3 is TGTGCCAGCAGCTATTTTCCAGCCCCTGGGACTAGCGGAGCTGACAATGAGCAGTTCTTC.

This clonotype was counted at least ten times. This chain joins TRBV7-4 and TRBJ1-3; a weak D match, TRBD1 (5 bases). Trimming stripped 5 bases from V and 0 bases from J, with 11 bases between. This CDR3 contains 15 residues. Per germline, CDR1 SGHVT and CDR2 SQSDAQ. The CDR3 nucleotides are TGTGCCAGCAGCCCCCGGGGACCCTCTGGAAACACCATATATTTT. Encoded protein: CASSPRGPSGNTIYF. The variable domain in full, with the rest retrieved from reference TRBV7-4 and TRBJ1-3, is GAGVSQSPRYKVAKRGRDVALRCDSISGHVTLYWYRQTLGQGSEVLTYSQSDAQRDKSGRPSGRFSAERPERSVSTLKIQRTEQGDSAVYLCASSPRGPSGNTIYFGEGSWLTVV.

The table lists this clonotype with a few counts. The chain joins TRBV5-1 to TRBJ1-6, with 7 bases aligning to TRBD1. This CDR3 has 15 amino acids. The junction had 11 bases not matched to a gene; V was cut back by 5 bases and J by 9 bases. Germline assignment: CDR1 SGHRS and CDR2 YFSETQ. CDR3 sequence reads: CASRADRYAGSPLHF. The CDR3 DNA follows: TGCGCCAGCAGGGCGGACAGGTATGCCGGTTCACCCCTCCACTTT.

J is TRBJ2-3 and V is TRBV20-1; 11 bases line up with TRBD2. Germline V CDR1 and CDR2: DFQATT, SNEGSKA (reference sequence). CDR3 size: 14 residues. Trimming at V came to 5 bases and at J to 1 base, leaving 2 bases not matched to a gene. The CDR3 DNA follows: TGCAGTGCTCCGGGACTAGCGGGCACAGATACGCAGTATTTT. Protein product: CSAPGLAGTDTQYF.

The V and J genes are TRBV9 and TRBJ2-3, with 9 bases identical to TRBD1. This CDR3 region has 15 residues. With 5 bases clipped from V and 5 bases from J, the junction kept 9 bases outside the gene matches. Germline V lookup: CDR1 SGDLS, CDR2 YYNGEE. The CDR3 is CASRATGGVGDTQYF. CDR3 nucleotide sequence: TGTGCCAGCAGAGCCACAGGGGGCGTTGGAGATACGCAGTATTTT.

In this sample, this clonotype turned up many times. This chain connects TRBV4-3 to TRBJ2-1; D is uncertain. Germline V gives CDR1 LGHNA, CDR2 YSLEER. The ends were cut back, 6 bases at V and 5 bases at J, with 20 bases in the middle. The CDR3 is made up of 16 amino acids. CDR3 sequence reads: CASRPSLGRTNNEQFF. The CDR3, as DNA: TGCGCCAGCAGACCCTCGCTGGGCCGGACGAACAATGAGCAGTTCTTC.

This clonotype appeared many times. The V gene is TRBV6-2 or TRBV6-3, the J gene TRBJ2-1; 12 bases fit TRBD1. The germline V gene has CDR1 MNHEY and CDR2 SVGEGT. The CDR3 length is 20 residues. V trimming: 4 bases; J trimming: 8 bases; junction bases outside the gene matches: 21. CDR3 amino acids: CASSSRPLLRRDRGLDEQFF. In DNA, the CDR3 is TGTGCCAGCAGTTCGCGCCCCCTTCTGCGGAGGGACAGGGGGCTTGATGAGCAGTTCTTC.

The CDR3 spells CASRGSAGEQYF. As DNA, the CDR3 is TGTGCCAGCCGGGGGTCGGCGGGCGAGCAGTACTTC. The chain combines TRBV6-2 or TRBV6-3 with TRBJ2-7; D might be TRBD2 (6 bases). Germline V gives CDR1 MNHEY, CDR2 SVGEGT. Trimming took off 8 bases at V and 6 bases at J, with 14 bases between the two ends. The CDR3 is made up of 12 amino acids.

This clonotype was picked up many times. This chain joins TRBV24-1 and TRBJ2-1; 8 nucleotides agree with TRBD1. CDR1 is KGHDR, CDR2 SFDVKD, per germline. This CDR3 is built from 16 residues. The V segment lost 3 bases and the J segment 4 bases; nucleotides outside the gene matches: 7. The CDR3 sequence: CATSDAQGANYNEQFF. CDR3 coding DNA: TGTGCCACCAGTGATGCTCAGGGGGCAAATTACAATGAGCAGTTCTTC.

This clonotype occurred a few times. The rearrangement uses TRBV29-1 and TRBJ2-3; D uncertain. Germline V CDR1 and CDR2: SQVTM, ANQGSEA. V was pared by 0 bases and J by 13 bases, with 14 bases between. This CDR3 has 12 amino acids. CDR3 nucleotides: TGCAGCGTTGAAGATCCCCGGGTCGAGGAGTATTTT. Translation gives CSVEDPRVEEYF.

This rearrangement joins TRBV30 to TRBJ2-7; 10 nucleotides align to TRBD2. The V gene end was trimmed by 3 bases and the J gene end by 7 bases; junction bases not matched to a gene: 9. Per germline, CDR1 GTSNPN and CDR2 SVGIG (reference sequence). This CDR3 comprises 14 residues. CDR3 region: CAWSRTSGAGEQYF. DNA of the CDR3: TGTGCCTGGAGCAGGACTAGCGGAGCGGGAGAGCAGTACTTC. The entire variable domain, with the rest obtained from reference TRBV30 and TRBJ2-7, is as follows: SQTIHQWPATLVQPVGSPLSLECTVEGTSNPNLYWYRQAAGRGLQLLFYSVGIGQISSEVPQNLSASRPQDRQFILSSKKLLLSDSGFYLCAWSRTSGAGEQYFGPGTRLTVT.

A few counts support this clonotype. The chain recombines TRBV6-2 or TRBV6-3 with TRBJ2-3, with TRBD2 matching 8 bases. The junction had 4 bases not matched to a gene; V was cut back by 1 base and J by 1 base. Germline assignment: CDR1 MNHEY and CDR2 SVGEGT. This CDR3 is 16 amino acids long. As DNA, the CDR3 is TGTGCCAGCAGTTACTTTCCGCGGGGGGGCACAGATACGCAGTATTTT. This translates into CASSYFPRGGTDTQYF.

This clonotype came up many times. The chain has TRBV5-1 and TRBJ2-7, with 11 bases identical to TRBD2. Germline V gene lookup returns CDR1 SGHRS and CDR2 YFSETQ. The CDR3 covers 16 residues. The V and J ends lost 2 bases and 0 bases, in that order; junction bases with no gene match: 4. The CDR3 bases are TGCGCCAGCAGCTTTAGCGGGAGGGCATACTCCTACGAGCAGTACTTC. Amino acids: CASSFSGRAYSYEQYF. Combining the CDR3 with reference TRBV5-1 and TRBJ2-7 gives the whole variable domain KAGVTQTPRYLIKTRGQQVTLSCSPISGHRSVSWYQQTPGQGLQFLFEYFSETQRNKGNFPGRFSGRQFSNSRSEMNVSTLELGDSALYLCASSFSGRAYSYEQYFGPGTRLTVT.

Ten or more counts support this clonotype. The chain joins TRBV2 to TRBJ2-1; 8 bases are shared with TRBD1. Germline trimming cut 9 bases from V and 15 bases from J; bases unmatched to any gene: 4. Germline V gene data show CDR1 as SNHLY and CDR2 as FYNNEI. The CDR3 totals 9 residues. CDR3 region: CASDRGRFF. CDR3 nucleotide sequence: TGTGCCAGTGACAGGGGCCGGTTCTTC.